Sequencing of this T cell receptor (beta chain) was carried out in a study of blood T cells in healthy people across ages. Ten or more counts support this clonotype. Its antigen is as yet unknown. Overall study findings and caveats: Roughly linearly, TCR beta diversity per million T cells fell as age increased. The unsorted PBMCs prevented any conclusive comparison of naive versus antigen-experienced cells.

The authors ran a second PCR of roughly 6 to 12 cycles using a sample-barcoded 5' primer and a J-beta primer mix. The template-switch adaptor was a 5' adaptor with 12 random nucleotides. It tagged each cDNA molecule. Using its own MiXCR run on the 5' RACE reads, TCRdb lists one record per CDR3 protein. The sample carries around 790,000 distinct CDR3 sequences, 40% to 50% recorded once. CDR3 length: 15 residues. V lost 4 bases and J 3 bases, leaving 16 bases between the germline ends. Germline V gives CDR1 SGHRS, CDR2 YFSETQ. The chain has TRBV5-1 and TRBJ2-5, with a weak D call TRBD2 (6 bases). The source is a man aged 60 to 69 in good health. The sample consisted of blood. The CDR3 bases are TGCGCCAGCAGCCCGGGGCGGGGATCGGAAGAGACCCAGTACTTC. As protein: CASSPGRGSEETQYF.